A selection of T cell receptor beta chains follows, all from one sample in a study of T-cell reconstitution after alpha-beta-depleted transplantation in children. TCRdb used MiXCR to reprocess the PCR reads, holding one entry per CDR3 protein. The top ten hold roughly 27% of the sample, which has hundreds of thousands of distinct CDR3 sequences, roughly 16% seen once. Sequencing was performed on PBMCs, mostly from graft donor cells, taken 360 days after TCRalphabeta/CD19-depleted stem cell transplant. The receptors derive from a boy under three years old who had a stem cell transplant for Wiskott-Aldrich syndrome, so the T cells may come from the graft donor. Each CDR3 is given with its conserved first and last residue. The order of the fields is clone size, V gene, J gene, D gene, CDR3 protein, CDR3 DNA. The D gene is left open where the match is weak. Only part of the rows carry a size: once, few, many, or a class if the clone is expanded.

.	TRBV28	TRBJ2-4	.	CASSSGNRWKAKNIQYF	TGTGCCAGCAGTTCCGGTAACAGGTGGAAAGCCAAAAACATTCAGTACTTC
many	TRBV12-3/TRBV12-4	TRBJ2-7	TRBD1	CASSLRGQVGYEQYF	TGTGCCAGCAGTTTAAGGGGACAGGTCGGCTACGAGCAGTACTTC
.	TRBV12-3/TRBV12-4	TRBJ2-3	TRBD2	CASSTPGLAGEKADTQYF	TGTGCCAGCAGTACTCCCGGACTAGCGGGAGAGAAGGCGGATACGCAGTATTTT
few	TRBV7-8	TRBJ2-1	TRBD2	CASSHPYAPILAGGSNEQFF	TGTGCCAGCAGCCACCCATATGCCCCAATACTAGCGGGGGGATCTAATGAGCAGTTCTTC
few	TRBV5-1	TRBJ2-5	.	CASSSGLKWGQETQYF	TGCGCCAGCAGCTCTGGACTGAAATGGGGCCAAGAGACCCAGTACTTC
.	TRBV20-1	TRBJ2-1	TRBD1	CSATTGGAGYNEQFF	TGCAGTGCTACTACAGGGGGCGCGGGCTACAATGAGCAGTTCTTC
.	TRBV15	TRBJ2-7	.	CATSRDKVPYEQYF	TGTGCCACCAGCAGAGACAAGGTACCCTACGAGCAGTACTTC
many	TRBV29-1	TRBJ2-1	TRBD1	CSVETGTGIRSYNEQFF	TGCAGCGTTGAGACCGGGACAGGTATAAGATCCTACAATGAGCAGTTCTTC
few	TRBV24-1	TRBJ2-1	.	CATSDSPGNEQFF	TGTGCCACCAGTGATTCGCCGGGGAATGAGCAGTTCTTC
many	TRBV4-3	TRBJ2-1	.	CASSQEGTSYNEQFF	TGCGCCAGCAGCCAAGAGGGGACTTCCTACAATGAGCAGTTCTTC
few	TRBV27	TRBJ2-1	.	CASSLRLGNEQFF	TGTGCCAGCAGTTTAAGACTAGGAAACGAGCAGTTCTTC
few	TRBV12-3/TRBV12-4	TRBJ2-1	TRBD2	CASRDGTSGAHNNEQFF	TGTGCCAGCAGGGACGGGACTAGCGGGGCCCATAACAATGAGCAGTTCTTC
.	TRBV5-1	TRBJ2-1	.	CASSPWIGTSNEQFF	TGCGCCAGCAGCCCCTGGATTGGGACCTCCAATGAGCAGTTCTTC
few	TRBV12-3/TRBV12-4	TRBJ1-6	.	CASSESSPLHF	TGTGCCAGCAGCGAGAGTTCACCCCTCCACTTT
.	TRBV6-2/TRBV6-3	TRBJ2-7	.	CASSYRDYEQYF	TGTGCCAGCAGTTACCGGGACTACGAGCAGTACTTC
.	TRBV4-1	TRBJ2-1	TRBD2	CASSRLVGLAGVEWNEQFF	TGCGCCAGCAGCCGCCTGGTTGGGCTAGCGGGAGTCGAATGGAATGAGCAGTTCTTC
.	TRBV6-5	TRBJ2-7	TRBD1	CASSYSGTVREQYF	TGTGCCAGCAGTTACTCCGGGACAGTACGCGAGCAGTACTTC
once	TRBV12-3/TRBV12-4	TRBJ2-7	.	CASTLQGKVSYEQYF	TGTGCCAGCACCCTACAGGGAAAGGTCTCCTACGAGCAGTACTTC
.	TRBV5-1	TRBJ2-7	.	CASSPPTGRRYF	TGCGCCAGCAGCCCCCCGACGGGTCGGAGGTACTTC
few	TRBV20-1	TRBJ2-1	.	CSASRSNEQFF	TGCAGTGCTAGCCGGTCCAATGAGCAGTTCTTC
.	TRBV29-1	TRBJ2-1	TRBD2	CSVGGLAGGLSYNEQFF	TGCAGCGTTGGGGGACTAGCGGGAGGACTCTCCTACAATGAGCAGTTCTTC
few	TRBV19	TRBJ1-2	TRBD1	CASSPLGQPYGYTF	TGTGCCAGTAGCCCATTGGGACAGCCCTATGGCTACACCTTC
.	TRBV30	TRBJ2-7	TRBD1	CACTRTGFYEQYF	TGTGCCTGTACGCGGACAGGGTTCTACGAGCAGTACTTC
once	TRBV7-9	TRBJ2-1	.	CASSLLFSYNEQFF	TGTGCCAGCAGCTTACTGTTCTCCTACAATGAGCAGTTCTTC
few	TRBV7-2	TRBJ2-3	.	CASSLNPTDTQYF	TGTGCCAGCAGCTTAAACCCCACAGATACGCAGTATTTT
.	TRBV7-8	TRBJ2-5	TRBD1	CASSPLGQTYQETQYF	TGTGCCAGCAGCCCCCTGGGACAGACCTACCAAGAGACCCAGTACTTC
few	TRBV12-3/TRBV12-4	TRBJ2-5	.	CASSLSILQETQYF	TGTGCCAGCAGTTTAAGCATCCTCCAAGAGACCCAGTACTTC
.	TRBV12-3/TRBV12-4	TRBJ2-3	TRBD2	CASKRGRTDTQYF	TGTGCCAGCAAGCGGGGGCGCACAGATACGCAGTATTTT
.	TRBV12-3/TRBV12-4	TRBJ2-1	.	CASSATGYSLNNEQFF	TGTGCCAGCAGTGCGACTGGATATTCACTTAACAATGAGCAGTTCTTC
many	TRBV6-1	TRBJ1-6	.	CASSEWSPGINSPLHF	TGTGCCAGCAGTGAATGGTCCCCAGGGATTAATTCACCCCTCCACTTT
.	TRBV12-3/TRBV12-4	TRBJ2-1	.	CASSFLGGLTYNEQFF	TGTGCCAGCAGTTTCTTGGGGGGCCTAACCTACAATGAGCAGTTCTTC
many	TRBV12-3/TRBV12-4	TRBJ2-4	.	CASSPESLLAKNIQYF	TGTGCCAGCAGTCCTGAGTCTCTGCTAGCCAAAAACATTCAGTACTTC